This entry lists 9 T cell receptor beta chains sequenced from one sample in a study of molecular identifiers for immune sequencing clone quantification. TCRdb processed the PCR reads anew with MiXCR; each CDR3 protein has one entry. The repertoire consists of around 65,000 distinct CDR3 sequences, with around a sixth occurring once and the leading ten covering over 1.2%. Sequencing input: naive CD8+ T cells from blood, with Jurkat cell RNA spiked in. The subset: FACS-sorted CD8+CD4-CCR7+CD45RA+ naive T cells. The receptor source for this set is a human donor in good health. Some libraries in this study had Jurkat cell RNA spiked in.

This clonotype has at least ten counts. The chain recombines TRBV6-2 or TRBV6-3 with TRBJ1-1; no clear D. Trimming removed 3 bases at V and 4 bases at J, with 6 bases between. Germline values: CDR1 MNHEY, CDR2 SVGEGT. This CDR3 comprises 12 residues. The CDR3 loop reads CASSYMGTEAFF. The CDR3 DNA follows: TGTGCCAGCAGTTATATGGGCACTGAAGCTTTCTTT.

This clonotype has at least ten counts. The genes are TRBV27 and TRBJ2-4; D might be TRBD2 (6 bases). CDR1 is MNHEY and CDR2 is SMNVEV in the germline V gene (reference sequence). CDR3 size: 18 residues. V was trimmed by 3 bases and J by 0 bases, leaving 18 bases between them. CDR3 in amino acids: CASSFPASENLAKNIQYF. The CDR3 nucleotides read TGTGCCAGCAGTTTCCCGGCTAGCGAGAATTTAGCCAAAAACATTCAGTACTTC.

There are many counts of this clonotype. This sequence joins TRBV6-5 and TRBJ1-1; maybe TRBD1 (6 bases). The CDR3 is made up of 13 amino acids. V lost 8 bases and J lost 5, with 15 bases in between. CDR1 is MNHEY and CDR2 is SVGAGI in the germline V gene. CDR3 in amino acids: CASFLGGGTEAFF. CDR3 DNA: TGTGCCAGCTTCCTAGGAGGGGGAACTGAAGCTTTCTTT.

This clonotype was counted at least ten times. The chain has TRBV27 and TRBJ2-7; the D gene is possibly TRBD2 (5 bases). The CDR3 sequence is 12 residues long. Between the trimmed V and J ends, which lost 5 bases and 2 bases, there was a span of 7 bases. Germline CDR1 is MNHEY and CDR2 is SMNVEV (reference sequence). In nucleotides, the CDR3 is TGTGCCAGCAGTACGGGGACCTACGAGCAGTACTTC. This translates into CASSTGTYEQYF.

Concerning this clonotype itself: A much bigger clone sits one base away, suggesting this may be a read error. The CDR3 DNA sequence: TGTGCCAGCGGCTCCGGGACTGGGAGCCCTGGGGCCAACGTCCTGACTTTC. Protein sequence: CASGSGTGSPGANVLTF. The chain joins TRBV2 to TRBJ2-6, with TRBD2 as a possible D gene (6 bases). The V gene's germline CDR1 is SNHLY and CDR2 FYNNEI. V dropped 8 bases and J dropped 2 bases, with 19 bases sitting between them. The CDR3 spans 17 residues.

Concerning this clonotype: A read error may account for a junction end that differs from germline. The chain carries TRBV11-2 and TRBJ1-1; D remains ambiguous. CDR1 and CDR2 from the germline V gene are SGHAT and FQNNGV. The CDR3 sequence is 13 residues long. This chain's CDR3 is CASSPEGSAEAFF. The DNA of the CDR3 is TGTGCCAGCAGCCCCGAGGGAAGCGCTGAAGCTTTCTTC.

This clonotype was observed many times. This chain links TRBV13 with TRBJ2-1; D perhaps matches TRBD2 (6 bases). This CDR3 spans 16 amino acids. Germline CDR1 PRHDT, CDR2 FYEKMQ (reference sequence). V was pared by 5 bases and J by 6 bases, with 20 bases between. The CDR3 coding sequence is TGTGCCAGCAGCGAGGCCGCGGGGCCCGGTGGCAATGAGCAGTTCTTC. Residues: CASSEAAGPGGNEQFF.

As concerns this clonotype: Given a much more abundant clone one base away, this may be a read error. This chain uses TRBV6-1 with TRBJ1-1, with D perhaps TRBD1 (5 bases). The germline V gene encodes CDR1 MNHNS and CDR2 SASEGT. Trimming shortened V by 5 bases and J by 2 bases, and 12 bases separated the two germline ends. The CDR3 extends over 14 amino acids. The CDR3 DNA reads as TGTGCCAGCAGTTGGAACGGGGGAAACACTGAAGCTTTCTTT. It translates to CASSWNGGNTEAFF.

This clonotype was counted ten times or more. This chain joins TRBV19 and TRBJ1-1, with TRBD1 identical over 7 bases. Germline V gene data show CDR1 as LNHDA and CDR2 as SQIVND (reference sequence). CDR3 length equals 14 residues. Trimming at V came to 7 bases and at J to 4 bases, leaving 9 bases not matched to a gene. The CDR3 DNA is TGTGCCAGTATTTCCGACAGGGAGGCCACTGAAGCTTTCTTT. Translation gives CASISDREATEAFF.